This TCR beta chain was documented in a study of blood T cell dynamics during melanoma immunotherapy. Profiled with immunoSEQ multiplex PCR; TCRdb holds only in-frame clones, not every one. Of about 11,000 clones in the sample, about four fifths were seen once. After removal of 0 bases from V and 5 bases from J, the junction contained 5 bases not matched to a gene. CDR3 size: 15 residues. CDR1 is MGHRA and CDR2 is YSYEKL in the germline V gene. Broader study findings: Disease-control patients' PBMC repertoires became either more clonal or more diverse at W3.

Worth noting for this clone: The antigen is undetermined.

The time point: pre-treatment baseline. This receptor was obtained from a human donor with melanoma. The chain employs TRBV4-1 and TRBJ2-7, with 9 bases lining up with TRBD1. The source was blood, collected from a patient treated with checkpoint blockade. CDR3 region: CASSQEGQGFHEQYF. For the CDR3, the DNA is TGCGCCAGCAGCCAAGAAGGACAGGGGTTCCACGAGCAGTACTTC.